This T cell receptor (beta chain) was recovered during a study of CD8 T cells in ankylosing spondylitis listed by TCRdb under 2017. With respect to the entire study: To find TCR variants linked to disease, the study profiled T cell receptor beta repertoires in ankylosing spondylitis patients and healthy donors. The full study cohort comprised around 25 ankylosing spondylitis patients and roughly 100 healthy donors. Samples of peripheral blood were taken, and for ankylosing spondylitis patients, synovial fluid was collected as well. What the research found in general, with its limitations: A TCR beta motif of several highly homologous amino acid variants appeared characteristic of blood from ankylosing spondylitis patients. A CD8+ phenotype was shown by the disease-linked clones, which were found at relatively low frequencies in peripheral blood. Some motif variants were previously reported in synovial fluid and blood of reactive arthritis patients, suggesting common disease-initiation mechanisms. Significant enrichment of the disease-linked clones was reported in matched synovial fluid samples from ankylosing spondylitis patients.

TCRdb names Illumina HiSeq 2500 as the instrument used. Quantitative 5'-RACE with molecular barcodes was the method used to prepare the TCR beta libraries. In the authors' own workflow: To identify disease-linked TCR variants, a new computational method was used, one built on a probabilistic model of VDJ rearrangement. The public sequencing data were trimmed at Q25 with fastp and processed into clonotypes with MiXCR by TCRdb, which kept only in-frame beta chains. Identical CDR3 protein sequences are pooled into one entry, listed with their most common genes and DNA. The authors' filters were not applied to this entry. Present in this sample are 250,000 to 400,000 distinct CDR3 sequences, around a tenth of which were seen just once. Of the sample, about 10% is held by the ten largest clones. This clonotype was observed a handful of times. Its antigen is still unknown. Base qualities were left out, and no much larger clone turns up one base away.

This receptor was taken from a female donor with ankylosing spondylitis or in good health (not recorded which). Sequenced sample: blood, either unsorted or a sorted T cell fraction (not recorded which).

CDR3 region: CASIDRNGYTF. The nucleotide sequence reads TGTGCCAGCATAGATCGGAATGGCTACACCTTC. In this chain, TRBV2 is recombined with TRBJ1-2; too little of a D gene remains to name it. Relative to germline, V is 7 bases shorter and J is 6 bases shorter, with 9 bases between their ends. From the cysteine up to the phenylalanine, the CDR3 has a length of 11 residues. Kept here is only the CDR3 DNA, which spans 33 bases and is read in frame from base 1. The germline V gene encodes CDR1 SNHLY and CDR2 FYNNEI. Where the CDR3 stops, the reference TRBV2 and TRBJ1-2 genes take over; the full variable domain is EPEVTQTPSHQVTQMGQEVILRCVPISNHLYFYWYRQILGQKVEFLVSFYNNEISEKSEIFDDQFSVERPDGSNFTLKIRSTKLEDSAMYFCASIDRNGYTFGSGTRLTVV.